The 14 T cell receptor beta chains given below trace back to one sample, sequenced in a study of vaccination and CD4 T cells after COVID-19. Treatment here: approximately 11-day PBMC culture with coronavirus spike peptide pools or control peptides (ViraFEST assay). These receptors' targets are unknown. The Oncomine TCR Beta short-read assay generated sequence data from the DNA of cultured CD4+ T cells. TCRdb re-called the PCR reads through MiXCR, storing one row per CDR3 protein. The sample yields almost 5,500 distinct CDR3 sequences, approximately 30% seen once. Material: CD4+ T cells from blood, cultured in vitro, obtained after SARS-CoV-2 vaccination. Every receptor here comes from a human donor who had recovered from COVID-19.

This clonotype is a singleton in its sample. This chain connects TRBV27 to TRBJ1-1, with 7 bases that match TRBD1. The germline CDR1 and CDR2 sequences are MNHEY and SMNVEV (reference sequence). With 3 bases clipped from V and 8 bases from J, the junction kept 3 bases outside the gene matches. The CDR3 totals 12 residues. The CDR3 coding sequence is TGTGCCAGCAGTTTTTTACAGGGGGAAGCTTTCTTT. It codes for CASSFLQGEAFF.

J is TRBJ1-6 and V is TRBV7-9, with D possibly matching TRBD1 (5 bases). This CDR3 is built from 14 residues. Trimming shortened V by 3 bases and J by 10 bases, and 13 bases separated the two germline ends. Germline V lookup: CDR1 SEHNR, CDR2 FQNEAQ (reference sequence). The CDR3 nucleotides are TGTGCCAGCAGCTTCGGGGAGAGGGGATCACCCCTCCACTTT. The encoded protein is CASSFGERGSPLHF.

This chain links TRBV2 with TRBJ1-1; D uncertain. Between the trimmed V and J ends, which lost 5 bases and 3 bases, there was a span of 10 bases. The CDR3 length is 13 residues. CDR1 SNHLY and CDR2 FYNNEI come from the germline V gene. DNA of the CDR3: TGTGCCAGCAGTTTCTCCCTGGACACTGAAGCTTTCTTT. Its translation is CASSFSLDTEAFF.

The chain links TRBV5-1 to TRBJ2-5, with unresolved D. Trimming took off 4 bases at V and 5 bases at J, with 6 bases between the two ends. This CDR3 is 11 amino acids long. Germline V gene lookup returns CDR1 SGHRS and CDR2 YFSETQ. The CDR3 sequence: CASSVRETQYF. CDR3 DNA: TGCGCCAGCAGCGTCCGGGAGACCCAGTACTTC.

This clonotype was observed a handful of times. The chain recombines TRBV27 with TRBJ1-5; no firm D call. This CDR3 contains 12 residues. V was trimmed by 3 bases and J by 4 bases, leaving 4 bases between them. The germline V gene has CDR1 MNHEY and CDR2 SMNVEV (reference sequence). The CDR3, as DNA: TGTGCCAGCAGTTTCGTTAATCAGCCCCAGCATTTT. Amino acid sequence: CASSFVNQPQHF.

This chain connects TRBV6-2 or TRBV6-3 to TRBJ1-1; D not certain. CDR1 and CDR2 (germline): MNHEY, SVGEGT. The V end lost 0 bases, the J end lost 4 bases, and 6 bases lay between the germline ends. The CDR3 spans 13 residues. The CDR3 bases are TGTGCCAGCAGTTACTCGGTGTCCACTGAAGCTTTCTTT. Amino acids: CASSYSVSTEAFF.

Sample share makes this clonotype medium-sized. The CDR3 region has the DNA TGTGCCAGCGGGGGCAGGGGTAACTATGGCTACACCTTC. Amino acids: CASGGRGNYGYTF. The rearrangement uses TRBV7-2 and TRBJ1-2; D may be TRBD1 (6 bases). Per the germline V gene, CDR1 is SGHTA and CDR2 is FQGNSA. Trimming stripped 8 bases from V and 1 base from J, with 11 bases between. CDR3 length equals 13 residues.

The rearrangement joins TRBV6-2 or TRBV6-3 to TRBJ1-1; D may be TRBD1 (6 bases). Germline CDR1 MNHEY, CDR2 SVGEGT. This CDR3 comprises 18 residues. Trimming removed 0 bases at V and 0 bases at J, with 17 bases between. The CDR3 is CASSYSTRGRGMNTEAFF. CDR3 bases: TGTGCCAGCAGTTACTCGACTCGGGGTAGGGGGATGAACACTGAAGCTTTCTTT.

This sequence joins TRBV7-2 and TRBJ2-7; D is unresolved. Germline-derived CDR1 and CDR2 are SGHTA and FQGNSA. V was cut by 1 base and J by 0 bases, with 13 bases left in between. The CDR3 consists of 16 residues. CDR3 sequence reads: CASSLVGAVSSYEQYF. The CDR3 DNA is TGTGCCAGCAGCTTAGTAGGCGCGGTTAGCTCCTACGAGCAGTACTTC.

This chain links TRBV11-3 with TRBJ2-5, with 9 bases lining up with TRBD1. The CDR3 is 18 residues long. Germline lookup yields CDR1 SGHNT and CDR2 YENEEA. V shed 1 base, J shed 2 bases, and the junction held 11 bases outside the gene matches. The CDR3 DNA reads as TGTGCCAGCAGCTTAGGGCGGATATGGGACAGGGATCAAGAGACCCAGTACTTC. This gives the protein CASSLGRIWDRDQETQYF.

The genes are TRBV11-2 and TRBJ1-2, with 9 bases lining up with TRBD1. This CDR3 comprises 16 residues. Per germline, CDR1 SGHAT and CDR2 FQNNGV. V shed 4 bases and J 5 bases; nucleotides not matched to a gene: 11. CDR3 bases: TGTGCCAGCAGCTCCAGACAGGGGGGACCCCTTTATGGCTACACCTTC. This codes for CASSSRQGGPLYGYTF. Full variable domain (outside the CDR3, taken from reference TRBV11-2 and TRBJ1-2): EAGVAQSPRYKIIEKRQSVAFWCNPISGHATLYWYQQILGQGPKLLIQFQNNGVVDDSQLPKDRFSAERLKGVDSTLKIQPAKLEDSAVYLCASSSRQGGPLYGYTFGSGTRLTVV.

This clonotype was recorded a few times. The chain recombines TRBV6-4 with TRBJ2-7; 9 bases align to TRBD2. This CDR3 is built from 15 residues. Losses at the gene ends were 5 bases for V and 1 base for J; bases not matched to a gene: 6. Germline V gene lookup returns CDR1 MRHNA and CDR2 SNTAGT. CDR3 sequence: CASSPLAGTSYEQYF. The DNA of the CDR3 is TGTGCCAGCAGTCCGCTAGCGGGGACATCCTACGAGCAGTACTTC.

The rearrangement links TRBV20-1 to TRBJ2-5; D ambiguous. Germline values: CDR1 DFQATT, CDR2 SNEGSKA (reference sequence). V dropped 0 bases and J dropped 7 bases, with 12 bases sitting between them. The length of the CDR3 is 13 residues. CDR3 in DNA: TGCAGTGCTAGAGACCCGGAAAAGGGGACCCAGTACTTC. Protein: CSARDPEKGTQYF.

The chain recombines TRBV6-2 or TRBV6-3 with TRBJ1-1, with D possibly matching TRBD1 (6 bases). CDR1 is MNHEY, CDR2 SVGEGT, per germline. The V end was cut by 7 bases, the J end by 0 bases, with 15 bases between. The CDR3 covers 15 residues. The CDR3 DNA reads TGTGCCAGCAATCTAGGGGGGTTATTGAACACTGAAGCTTTCTTT. Amino acids: CASNLGGLLNTEAFF.